Listed below are T cell receptor beta chains from one sample, sequenced in a study of identical twins. TCRdb reanalysed the 5' RACE reads using MiXCR and keeps one entry per CDR3 protein. The sample shows about 660,000 distinct CDR3 sequences, around 8.6% of them seen only once. The sample was also reused in another study, on yellow fever vaccine responses in identical twins.

The sequenced sample was PBMCs. These receptors were obtained from a woman younger than 35 in good health. The CDR3 runs from the conserved cysteine through the conserved F or W. A D gene is named only where the DNA matches it firmly. Clone size is given for some rows only: seen once, a few or many times, or a class if the clone is expanded.

DNA: TGTGCCAGCGGACTGGGACAGGGGGCTTCAGGAAACACCATATATTTT
CDR3: CASGLGQGASGNTIYF
J: TRBJ1-3
size: many
V: TRBV28
D: TRBD1

DNA: TGCGCCAGCAGCCAAGAATACCGGGGGCAAAATCAGCCCCAGCATTTT
CDR3: CASSQEYRGQNQPQHF
J: TRBJ1-5
size: few
V: TRBV4-3
D: NA

DNA: TGTGCCAGCAGCCCACGGACTAGCGGGAATTTAGCCCCAACCTACGAGCAGTACTTC
CDR3: CASSPRTSGNLAPTYEQYF
J: TRBJ2-7
size: many
V: TRBV4-2
D: TRBD2

DNA: TGTGCCAGTACCCGCGCGGGGACTAGCGGGAGACGGGGTATTGATGCCCCCTACAATGAGCAGTTCTTC
CDR3: CASTRAGTSGRRGIDAPYNEQFF
J: TRBJ2-1
size: NA
V: TRBV19
D: TRBD2

DNA: TGCAGCGTTGACGCTAGCGGGAGTGGGCTCAATGAGCAGTTCTTC
CDR3: CSVDASGSGLNEQFF
J: TRBJ2-1
size: few
V: TRBV29-1
D: TRBD2

DNA: TGTGCCAGCAGCTTAGACGCCTTCTTAGCGAACACCGGGGAGCTGTTTTTT
CDR3: CASSLDAFLANTGELFF
J: TRBJ2-2
size: NA
V: TRBV7-2
D: NA

DNA: TGTGCCAGCACCTCCCGGGACAGGGGTTTTACTGGGGCCAACGTCCTGACTTTC
CDR3: CASTSRDRGFTGANVLTF
J: TRBJ2-6
size: NA
V: TRBV27
D: TRBD1

DNA: TGTGCCAGCAGCCCCCAACACAGGGCACTTGGGGAGCAGTACTTC
CDR3: CASSPQHRALGEQYF
J: TRBJ2-7
size: many
V: TRBV4-2
D: NA

DNA: TGTGCCAGCCTCGCGTTTGGCGAGAGCTCCTACAATGAGCAGTTCTTC
CDR3: CASLAFGESSYNEQFF
J: TRBJ2-1
size: few
V: TRBV28
D: NA

DNA: TGTGCCAGCAGTCACCCAGGGGGCTCAAGGACAGATACGCAGTATTTT
CDR3: CASSHPGGSRTDTQYF
J: TRBJ2-3
size: NA
V: TRBV27
D: TRBD1

DNA: TGTGCCATCAGTGAGTCTGGACTAGCGGGAATTGAGCAGTTCTTC
CDR3: CAISESGLAGIEQFF
J: TRBJ2-1
size: few
V: TRBV10-3
D: TRBD2

DNA: TGTGCCAGCAGCCAAGTTAAGCCCCAGAACACCGGGGAGCTGTTTTTT
CDR3: CASSQVKPQNTGELFF
J: TRBJ2-2
size: NA
V: TRBV3-1
D: NA

DNA: TGCGCCAGCAGCGAGACAGGGTTTGTGGCCTACGAGCAGTACTTC
CDR3: CASSETGFVAYEQYF
J: TRBJ2-7
size: few
V: TRBV5-1
D: TRBD1

DNA: TGTGCCAGCAGTTTCCTAACAGGGTTCCAAGAGACCCAGTACTTC
CDR3: CASSFLTGFQETQYF
J: TRBJ2-5
size: NA
V: TRBV12-3/TRBV12-4
D: NA

DNA: TGTGCCATCAGTGAGTCAACTCCCACAGATACGCAGTATTTT
CDR3: CAISESTPTDTQYF
J: TRBJ2-3
size: NA
V: TRBV10-3
D: NA

DNA: TGTGCCAGCAGCCCGAGAGGGCAGGGGGCTAACACAGATACGCAGTATTTT
CDR3: CASSPRGQGANTDTQYF
J: TRBJ2-3
size: NA
V: TRBV7-8
D: TRBD1

DNA: TGCAGTGCTAAACCAGGGGGGATGAACACTGAAGCTTTCTTT
CDR3: CSAKPGGMNTEAFF
J: TRBJ1-1
size: many
V: TRBV20-1
D: TRBD1

DNA: TGTGCCACCAGTGGGGGGTATGAGCAGTTCTTC
CDR3: CATSGGYEQFF
J: TRBJ2-1
size: many
V: TRBV24-1
D: NA

DNA: TGTGCCAGCAGTTACTCAACACTGACCGGGGAGCTGTTTTTT
CDR3: CASSYSTLTGELFF
J: TRBJ2-2
size: few
V: TRBV6-2/TRBV6-3
D: NA

DNA: TGTGCCAGCAGCTTGCAGACAGGGGGCGCCTCTGGGGCCAACGTCCTGACTTTC
CDR3: CASSLQTGGASGANVLTF
J: TRBJ2-6
size: NA
V: TRBV11-1
D: TRBD1

DNA: TGTGCCAGCAGTTTACCGATGAGACTAGCGGGTCGCACAGATACGCAGTATTTT
CDR3: CASSLPMRLAGRTDTQYF
J: TRBJ2-3
size: few
V: TRBV27
D: TRBD2

DNA: TGTGCCAGCAGTTCCATCCCCCTGCGGGTCATCGACGAGCAGTACTTC
CDR3: CASSSIPLRVIDEQYF
J: TRBJ2-7
size: few
V: TRBV27
D: NA

DNA: TGCGCCAGCAGCTCACCCCGACAGGGAGGGGAGACCCAGTACTTC
CDR3: CASSSPRQGGETQYF
J: TRBJ2-5
size: few
V: TRBV5-1
D: NA

DNA: TGTGCCAGCAGCTCCCAGAACGGCAAGACCCAGTACTTC
CDR3: CASSSQNGKTQYF
J: TRBJ2-5
size: NA
V: TRBV7-3
D: NA

DNA: TGTGCCAGCAGTTTATCCCTCCGGGGGACCCAGTACTTC
CDR3: CASSLSLRGTQYF
J: TRBJ2-5
size: NA
V: TRBV27
D: NA

DNA: TGTGCCAGCAGCTTAGTTGGCGGATATGGCTACACCTTC
CDR3: CASSLVGGYGYTF
J: TRBJ1-2
size: many
V: TRBV11-2
D: NA

DNA: TGCAGCGCATCAGGATCGGGACCCTCCGGGGAGCTGTTTTTT
CDR3: CSASGSGPSGELFF
J: TRBJ2-2
size: many
V: TRBV29-1
D: NA

DNA: TGTGCCAGCAGCTTAGGACTGGGACTAGCGGTCACAGATACGCAGTATTTT
CDR3: CASSLGLGLAVTDTQYF
J: TRBJ2-3
size: few
V: TRBV7-9
D: TRBD2

DNA: TGTGCCAGCAGTGTAATAGAGGGGACCTACGAGCAGTACTTC
CDR3: CASSVIEGTYEQYF
J: TRBJ2-7
size: NA
V: TRBV28
D: NA

DNA: TGCGCCAGCAACTTTGCCCAGACTCCGGCCACGCAGTATTTT
CDR3: CASNFAQTPATQYF
J: TRBJ2-3
size: NA
V: TRBV4-1
D: NA

DNA: TGTGCCAGCAGCTTGACTAGCGGGGGACCCCAAGAGACCCAGTACTTC
CDR3: CASSLTSGGPQETQYF
J: TRBJ2-5
size: many
V: TRBV13
D: TRBD2

DNA: TGTGCCAGCAACCGGCCCCAGCATTTT
CDR3: CASNRPQHF
J: TRBJ1-5
size: few
V: TRBV6-8
D: NA

DNA: TGTGCCAGCAGCGCACTAGACCCCTCCTACAATGAGCAGTTCTTC
CDR3: CASSALDPSYNEQFF
J: TRBJ2-1
size: many
V: TRBV7-9
D: NA

DNA: TGCAGCGTTGAGGATCCTGGGGCCAACGTCCTGACTTTC
CDR3: CSVEDPGANVLTF
J: TRBJ2-6
size: few
V: TRBV29-1
D: NA

DNA: TGTGCCAGTAGTATTAGGGTCCTCGTCTATGGCTACACCTTC
CDR3: CASSIRVLVYGYTF
J: TRBJ1-2
size: NA
V: TRBV19
D: NA

DNA: TGTGCCAGCAGCCTCTCATCGTGGCAGACTTATGAAGCTTTCTTT
CDR3: CASSLSSWQTYEAFF
J: TRBJ1-1
size: many
V: TRBV7-2
D: NA

DNA: TGTGCCTGCTCTGAATTGACCTACGAGCAGTACTTC
CDR3: CACSELTYEQYF
J: TRBJ2-7
size: few
V: TRBV28
D: NA

DNA: TGTGCCAGCACTCTAACGGGGACCCGCATAGCCAAAAACATTCAGTACTTC
CDR3: CASTLTGTRIAKNIQYF
J: TRBJ2-4
size: NA
V: TRBV6-2/TRBV6-3
D: NA

DNA: TGCGCCAGCAGCTTGGCGGGACAGGGTAGTGAGCAGTTCTTC
CDR3: CASSLAGQGSEQFF
J: TRBJ2-1
size: many
V: TRBV5-1
D: TRBD1

DNA: TGTGCCTGCACCGGGACAGGGGGCGCAGGTCGGGAGAAGTATGTAGCTTTCTTT
CDR3: CACTGTGGAGREKYVAFF
J: TRBJ1-1
size: NA
V: TRBV28
D: TRBD1

DNA: TGTGCCAGCAGCCATGGTCCCTACGAGCAGTACTTC
CDR3: CASSHGPYEQYF
J: TRBJ2-7
size: many
V: TRBV3-1
D: NA

DNA: TGTGCCAGCAGCCGGGAGCGGGACCCCTACAATGAGCAGTTCTTC
CDR3: CASSRERDPYNEQFF
J: TRBJ2-1
size: NA
V: TRBV4-2
D: TRBD2

DNA: TGTGCCAGCAGCCAGGTGGACACGAGGCTTTGGAAAGAGACCCAGTACTTC
CDR3: CASSQVDTRLWKETQYF
J: TRBJ2-5
size: few
V: TRBV14
D: NA

DNA: TGCGCCAGCAGCCAAGAAACTAGCGCAGATACGCAGTATTTT
CDR3: CASSQETSADTQYF
J: TRBJ2-3
size: NA
V: TRBV4-3
D: TRBD2